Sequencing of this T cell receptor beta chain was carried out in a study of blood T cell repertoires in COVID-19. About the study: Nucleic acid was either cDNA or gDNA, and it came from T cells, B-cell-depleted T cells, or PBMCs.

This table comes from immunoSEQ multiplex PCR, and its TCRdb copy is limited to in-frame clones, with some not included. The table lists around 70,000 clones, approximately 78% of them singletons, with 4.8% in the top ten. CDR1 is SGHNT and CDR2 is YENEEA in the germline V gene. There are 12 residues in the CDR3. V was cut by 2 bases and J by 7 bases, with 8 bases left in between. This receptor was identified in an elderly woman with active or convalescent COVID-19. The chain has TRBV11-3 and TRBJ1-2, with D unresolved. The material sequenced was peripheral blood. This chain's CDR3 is CASSLTPGGYTF. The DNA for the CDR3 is TGTGCCAGCAGCTTAACGCCAGGTGGCTACACCTTC.